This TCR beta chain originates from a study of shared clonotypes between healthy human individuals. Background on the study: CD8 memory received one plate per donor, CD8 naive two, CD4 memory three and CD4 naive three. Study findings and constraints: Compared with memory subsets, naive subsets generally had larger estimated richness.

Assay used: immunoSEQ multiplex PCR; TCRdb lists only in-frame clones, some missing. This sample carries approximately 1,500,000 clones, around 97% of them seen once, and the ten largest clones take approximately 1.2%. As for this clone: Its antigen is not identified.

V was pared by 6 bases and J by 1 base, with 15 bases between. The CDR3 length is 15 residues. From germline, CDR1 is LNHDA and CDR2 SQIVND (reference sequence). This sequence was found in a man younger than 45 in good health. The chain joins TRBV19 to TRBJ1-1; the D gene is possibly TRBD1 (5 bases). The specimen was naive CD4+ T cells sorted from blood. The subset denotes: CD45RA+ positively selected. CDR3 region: CASRSRDLENTEAFF. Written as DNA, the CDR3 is TGTGCCAGTAGGAGCAGGGATTTGGAGAACACTGAAGCTTTCTTT.